The 26 T cell receptor beta chains below come from one sample, sequenced in a study of shared clonotypes between healthy human individuals (dated by TCRdb to about 2020). The method behind the library was the immunoSEQ multiplex PCR assay. In TCRdb, the immuneACCESS table is reduced to in-frame sequences with V and J assigned. These tables do not hold every clone; where another copy was compared, an unresolved V gene accounts for under half, and the others remain unexplained. The sample profile shows millions of clones; just over 90% of them were found once. The ten largest clones add up to 0.11% to 0.15% of the sample. Input material: naive CD4+ T cells sorted from blood. Interpreted using the paper, the cell subset or site label stands for: CD45RA+ positively selected. Receptors were obtained from a man aged 18 to 30 in good health.

V gene TRBV6-1 combines with J gene TRBJ1-3, with D perhaps TRBD1 (6 bases). This CDR3 comprises 14 residues. Deletions cut 8 bases from V and 4 bases from J, with 15 bases between. CDR1 and CDR2 from the germline V gene are MNHNS and SASEGT. The CDR3 nucleotides are TGTGCCAGCTCACCCCAGGGGCTGGGAAACACCATATATTTT. Translated: CASSPQGLGNTIYF.

The chain employs TRBV5-4 and TRBJ2-2, with 8 bases matching TRBD1. There are 16 residues in the CDR3. The ends lost 4 bases at V and 1 base at J; junction bases unmatched: 6. In germline, CDR1 is SGHNT, CDR2 YYREEE (reference sequence). CDR3 residues: CASSIGQGQNTGELFF. CDR3 coding DNA: TGTGCCAGCAGCATTGGACAGGGCCAGAACACCGGGGAGCTGTTTTTT.

This clone was picked up one time. The genes are TRBV2 and TRBJ2-6, with D tentatively TRBD1 (6 bases). The germline gives CDR1 SNHLY, CDR2 FYNNEI. The CDR3 sequence is 15 residues long. The V and J ends lost 6 bases and 3 bases respectively, with 12 bases between them. This chain's CDR3 is CASSKQGIGANVLTF. The CDR3 region has the DNA TGTGCCAGCAGCAAACAGGGAATTGGGGCCAACGTCCTGACTTTC.

The table lists this clone with a count of one. V usage is TRBV19 and J usage is TRBJ1-1, with 8 bases fitting TRBD1. The CDR3 spans 16 residues. Germline CDR1 LNHDA, CDR2 SQIVND (reference sequence). Germline trimming cut 10 bases from V and 4 bases from J; bases unmatched to any gene: 17. DNA for the CDR3: TGTGCCACCACCGACCGGCAGGGGGCGAGGGGCACTGAAGCTTTCTTT. Translating gives CATTDRQGARGTEAFF.

The chain carries TRBV6-4 and TRBJ1-1, with 11 bases aligning to TRBD1. The CDR3 spans 15 residues. The germline gives CDR1 MRHNA, CDR2 SNTAGT. The trim removed 5 bases at V and 3 bases at J, leaving 5 bases unmatched. The CDR3 protein is CASSRTGGWDTEAFF. The CDR3 DNA sequence: TGTGCCAGCAGTAGGACAGGGGGCTGGGACACTGAAGCTTTCTTT.

The chain employs TRBV5-1 and TRBJ1-1; the D gene is possibly TRBD1 (6 bases). Trimming took off 4 bases at V and 6 bases at J, with 25 bases between the two ends. Germline V CDR1 and CDR2: SGHRS, YFSETQ. This CDR3 contains 17 residues. The CDR3 nucleotides are TGCGCCAGCAGCGATACAGGGCTCCGGCGATTGGACGCTGAAGCTTTCTTT. Translating gives CASSDTGLRRLDAEAFF.

V gene TRBV19 combines with J gene TRBJ1-4; D is unresolved. This CDR3 is 16 amino acids long. Germline lookup yields CDR1 LNHDA and CDR2 SQIVND (reference sequence). Trimming left V 4 bases short and J 4 bases short, with 16 bases between. The CDR3 nucleotides are TGTGCCAGTAGTACGGGCTTGGGAGGGTATAATGAAAAACTGTTTTTT. Its translation: CASSTGLGGYNEKLFF.

Turning to this clone: A junction boundary mismatches the germline segment, possibly from a read error. V usage is TRBV27 and J usage is TRBJ1-1; TRBD1 matches at 7 bases. Germline V gene data show CDR1 as MNHEY and CDR2 as SMNVEV (reference sequence). The CDR3 has 16 residues. CDR3 loop: CASSLYPTGARPEALF. CDR3 sequence (DNA): TGTGCCAGCAGTTTATACCCCACAGGGGCACGTCCCGAAGCTCTCTTT.

To note about this clone: The same CDR3 can be traced to other DNA sequences in this sample. The rearrangement joins TRBV5-1 to TRBJ2-1, with 9 bases lining up with TRBD2. V lost 0 bases and J lost 2; bases outside the gene matches: 3. Germline CDR1 SGHRS, CDR2 YFSETQ. The CDR3 is 16 amino acids. CDR3 in amino acids: CASSLAASGAYNEQFF. The DNA for the CDR3 is TGCGCCAGCAGCTTGGCGGCTAGCGGGGCCTACAATGAGCAGTTCTTC. Drawing the rest from reference TRBV5-1 and TRBJ2-1, the complete variable domain is KAGVTQTPRYLIKTRGQQVTLSCSPISGHRSVSWYQQTPGQGLQFLFEYFSETQRNKGNFPGRFSGRQFSNSRSEMNVSTLELGDSALYLCASSLAASGAYNEQFFGPGTRLTVL.

The chain uses TRBV21-1 and TRBJ2-7. TRBV21-1 is given as a pseudogene. The CDR3 extends over 16 amino acids. CDR3 coding DNA: TGTGCCAGCAGCAAAGAGGCGAACGATCCCACCTACGAGCAGTACTTC. Translating gives CASSKEANDPTYEQYF.

Comment on this clone: The same CDR3 is also encoded by other DNA sequences in this sample. V gene TRBV18 combines with J gene TRBJ1-2; 8 positions match TRBD1. Germline CDR1 and CDR2: KGHSH and LQKENI. The J segment lost 6 bases and the V segment lost 2 bases, leaving 2 bases of the junction unmatched. The CDR3 consists of 13 residues. Here the CDR3 reads CASSPGTGNGYTF. CDR3 nucleotide sequence: TGTGCCAGCTCACCAGGGACAGGCAATGGCTACACCTTC.

This chain joins TRBV5-1 and TRBJ2-2, with a weak D call TRBD2 (5 bases). CDR3 length: 15 amino acids. Germline V CDR1 and CDR2: SGHRS, YFSETQ. V shed 1 base and J shed 0 bases, with 7 bases lying between them. The CDR3 loop is CASSLYGANTGELFF. CDR3 DNA sequence: TGCGCCAGCAGCTTGTACGGGGCGAACACCGGGGAGCTGTTTTTT.

As concerns this clone: The same CDR3 is also encoded by other DNA sequences in this sample. The V gene is TRBV18, the J gene TRBJ1-1; 7 positions agree with TRBD1. J was trimmed by 6 bases and V by 3 bases; bases with no gene match: 4. The germline gives CDR1 KGHSH, CDR2 LQKENI. CDR3 length: 13 amino acids. The CDR3: CASSPDQGAEAFF. Written as DNA, the CDR3 is TGTGCCAGCTCACCGGATCAGGGGGCTGAAGCTTTCTTT.

Of note for this clone: The same CDR3 is also encoded by other DNA sequences in this sample. The V call is TRBV6-5, the J call TRBJ2-5; D remains unclear. CDR3 length: 12 residues. Germline V gene sequence: CDR1 MNHEY, CDR2 SVGAGI. V gave up 5 bases and J gave up 4 bases, with 8 bases separating them. The CDR3 sequence: CASSLNRETQYF. DNA of the CDR3: TGTGCCAGCAGTCTAAATAGAGAGACCCAGTACTTC.

V gene TRBV4-1 combines with J gene TRBJ1-3, with TRBD1 as a possible D gene (5 bases). Trimming removed 2 bases from V and 1 base from J, with 9 bases in between. Germline V CDR1 and CDR2: MGHRA, YSYEKL. This CDR3 has 15 amino acids. The CDR3 DNA reads TGCGCCAGCAGCCAACCCGGGACGTCTGGAAACACCATATATTTT. This translates into CASSQPGTSGNTIYF.

The gene calls are TRBV5-1 and TRBJ2-6; weak D call: TRBD1 (5 bases). The CDR3 totals 17 residues. CDR1 and CDR2 (germline): SGHRS, YFSETQ. V gave up 4 bases and J gave up 2 bases, with 16 bases separating them. The CDR3: CASSRSPGSPGANVLTF. Here the CDR3 DNA reads TGCGCCAGCAGCCGGAGTCCAGGGTCCCCTGGGGCCAACGTCCTGACTTTC.

This clone has more than one count but fewer than ten. The chain employs TRBV6-5 and TRBJ2-1; 10 nucleotides align to TRBD1. The germline V gene encodes CDR1 MNHEY and CDR2 SVGAGI. V lost 4 bases and J lost 4; bases outside the gene matches: 7. CDR3 length: 16 residues. In DNA, the CDR3 is TGTGCCAGCAGTTCCTCCGGGACAGGGGTATACAATGAGCAGTTCTTC. This sequence encodes CASSSSGTGVYNEQFF.

The gene calls are TRBV29-1 and TRBJ1-1; no reliable D call. This CDR3 is 12 amino acids long. V was clipped by 3 bases and J by 0 bases, with 5 bases between them. Germline CDR1 reads SQVTM; CDR2 reads ANQGSEA. The CDR3 nucleotides read TGCAGCGTTGAGAGGATGAACACTGAAGCTTTCTTT. It is translated as CSVERMNTEAFF.

This clone was counted only a few times. The chain employs TRBV6-1 and TRBJ1-2; D possibly corresponds to TRBD1 (5 bases). The V and J ends lost 4 bases and 5 bases respectively, with 14 bases between them. Germline V gene lookup returns CDR1 MNHNS and CDR2 SASEGT. The CDR3 consists of 14 residues. This CDR3 is CASSVSGVAYGYTF. The DNA for the CDR3 is TGTGCCAGCAGTGTATCGGGGGTAGCGTATGGCTACACCTTC.

For this clone: Other DNA sequences of this sample code for an identical CDR3. V and J are TRBV6-5 and TRBJ2-3; possible D gene TRBD1, 6 bases. The V gene lost 0 bases and the J gene lost 2 bases, with 9 bases spanning the gap. The CDR3 spans 15 residues. Germline V gives CDR1 MNHEY, CDR2 SVGAGI. The chain's CDR3 is CASSYSSGVTDTQYF. CDR3 coding DNA: TGTGCCAGCAGTTACTCTTCAGGGGTCACAGATACGCAGTATTTT.

The chain employs TRBV7-3 and TRBJ2-2; D is perhaps TRBD1 or TRBD2 (5 bases each). The germline CDR1 and CDR2 sequences are SGHTA and FQGTGA. V lost 1 base and J 0 bases, leaving 9 bases between the germline ends. The CDR3 runs 16 residues. The CDR3 reads CASSLNGATNTGELFF. CDR3 sequence (DNA): TGTGCCAGCAGCTTAAACGGGGCGACGAACACCGGGGAGCTGTTTTTT.

The chain is built from TRBV6-1 and TRBJ1-2, with D maybe TRBD1 (5 bases). Between the trimmed V and J ends, which lost 7 bases and 0 bases, there was a span of 12 bases. CDR1 MNHNS and CDR2 SASEGT come from the germline V gene. This CDR3 is built from 14 residues. The CDR3 nucleotides are TGTGCCAGCATGGGGCAGGGACCTAACTATGGCTACACCTTC. Translation gives CASMGQGPNYGYTF.

The rearrangement uses TRBV7-9 and TRBJ1-1, with TRBD1 identical over 9 bases. Germline CDR1 SEHNR, CDR2 FQNEAQ (reference sequence). This CDR3 region has 15 residues. V shed 4 bases and J 5 bases; nucleotides not matched to a gene: 8. CDR3 sequence (DNA): TGTGCCAGCAGCTGGATCGGGACAGGGAAGACTGAAGCTTTCTTT. Amino acids: CASSWIGTGKTEAFF.

This sequence joins TRBV23-1 and TRBJ1-2; 9 bases map to TRBD1. TRBV23-1 is placed among ORFs of uncertain function. The CDR3 runs to 15 residues. After removal of 4 bases from V and 2 bases from J, the junction contained 5 bases not matched to a gene. The CDR3 loop is CASSLWDRANYGYTF. CDR3 coding DNA: TGCGCCAGCAGTCTCTGGGACAGGGCCAACTATGGCTACACCTTC.

This sequence joins TRBV12-5 and TRBJ1-5, with D tentatively TRBD1 (5 bases). Germline CDR1 is LGHNT and CDR2 is FRNRAP. The CDR3 is 15 residues long. Trimming took off 5 bases at V and 2 bases at J, with 13 bases between the two ends. The CDR3, as DNA: TGTGCTAGTGGTATAGACCAGGGTGGCAATCAGCCCCAGCATTTT. This codes for CASGIDQGGNQPQHF.

The chain combines TRBV10-1 with TRBJ2-4, with D possibly being TRBD1 or TRBD2 (5 bases each). The CDR3 is 14 residues long. V lost 2 bases to trimming and J lost 6 bases, with 11 bases between them. Per germline, CDR1 WNHNN and CDR2 SYGVQD (reference sequence). CDR3 in amino acids: CASSEPGRSNIQYF. The CDR3 bases are TGCGCCAGCAGTGAGCCGGGACGGTCAAACATTCAGTACTTC.